Listed below are T cell receptor beta chains from one sample, sequenced in a study of CD8+ T cells in alopecia areata. Assay used: immunoSEQ multiplex PCR; TCRdb lists only in-frame clones, some missing. In the table there are fewer than 150,000 clones, 45% to 65% of which are singletons. The sample was CD4+ T cells sorted from blood, taken at week 24, from a patient treated with tofacitinib. Receptors were obtained from a human donor with alopecia areata. CDR3s include the opening cysteine and the closing phenylalanine or tryptophan. D genes are given only for firm matches. Only some rows state a clone size, as once, few, many or a class for expanded clones.

J	V	size	D	DNA	CDR3
TRBJ1-2	TRBV30	few	-	TGTGCCTGGAGTCGGCAGGGTTGGGCGGTTGGCTACACCTTC	CAWSRQGWAVGYTF
TRBJ2-3	TRBV2	-	-	TGTGCCAGCAGTGGTACTAGCACAGATACGCAGTATTTT	CASSGTSTDTQYF
TRBJ1-2	TRBV7-2	-	-	TGTGCCAGCAGCTTAGGATCAGGGCTTAACTATGGCTACACCTTC	CASSLGSGLNYGYTF
TRBJ2-4	TRBV14	-	-	TGTGCCAGCAGCCCCCTAGGAGGAACACAAGCCAAAAACATTCAGTACTTC	CASSPLGGTQAKNIQYF
TRBJ2-5	TRBV5-4	once	TRBD2	TGTGCCAGCAGCTCAATGACTAGCGGGCAAGAGACCCAGTACTTC	CASSSMTSGQETQYF
TRBJ1-1	TRBV18	few	-	TGTGCCAGCTCACAGGCCAGTGAATTTGAAGCTTTCTTT	CASSQASEFEAFF
TRBJ2-5	TRBV30	few	TRBD2	TGTGCCTGGAGTGACGGACTAGCCGCGTACCAAGAGACCCAGTACTTC	CAWSDGLAAYQETQYF
TRBJ2-5	TRBV30	-	-	TGTGCCTGGGGAACAGGGTTGGAGACCCAGTACTTC	CAWGTGLETQYF
TRBJ2-7	TRBV7-2	-	-	TGTGCCAGCAGCTTGGGGGTTTCGGTCTACGAGCAGTACTTC	CASSLGVSVYEQYF
TRBJ2-1	TRBV9	-	-	TGTGCCAGCAGCGGCCGACTACTGGGCTACAATGAGCAGTTCTTC	CASSGRLLGYNEQFF
TRBJ1-5	TRBV27	few	TRBD1	TGTGCCAGCAGCTCAGACAGGGCCAATCAGCCCCAGCATTTT	CASSSDRANQPQHF
TRBJ2-7	TRBV30	-	-	TGTGCCTGGAGTCTGCAACTCTCCTACGAGCAGTACTTC	CAWSLQLSYEQYF